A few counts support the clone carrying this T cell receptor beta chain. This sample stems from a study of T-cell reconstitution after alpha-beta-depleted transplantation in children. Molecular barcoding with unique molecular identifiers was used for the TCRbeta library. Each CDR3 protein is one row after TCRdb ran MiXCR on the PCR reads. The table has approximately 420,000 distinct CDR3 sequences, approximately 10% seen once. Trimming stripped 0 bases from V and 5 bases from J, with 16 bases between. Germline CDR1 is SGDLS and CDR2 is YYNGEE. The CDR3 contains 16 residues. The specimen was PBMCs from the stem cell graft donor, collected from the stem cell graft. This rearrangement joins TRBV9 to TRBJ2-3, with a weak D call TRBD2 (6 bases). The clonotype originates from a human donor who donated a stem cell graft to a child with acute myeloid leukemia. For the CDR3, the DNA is TGTGCCAGCAGCGTAGGAACTCAGGCGGGGAGAGATACGCAGTATTTT. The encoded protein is CASSVGTQAGRDTQYF.